The 27 T cell receptor beta chains reported below all come from one sample, sequenced in a study of blood T cell repertoires in COVID-19. Only in-frame clones appear in the TCRdb table, and some are missing; sequencing was by immunoSEQ multiplex PCR. This sample has 90,000 or so clones; approximately 86% occur once, and the top ten carry roughly 6.5%. Sequencing was performed on peripheral blood. The receptor set was obtained from a man aged 60 to 69 with acute or convalescent COVID-19.

The V and J genes are TRBV19 and TRBJ2-7; 8 bases are shared with TRBD1. CDR3 length: 15 amino acids. Germline loops: CDR1 LNHDA, CDR2 SQIVND (reference sequence). The J segment lost 4 bases and the V segment lost 0 bases, leaving 5 bases of the junction unmatched. The CDR3 DNA sequence: TGTGCCAGTAGTATAGAGCCGGGACAGGTATACGAGCAGTACTTC. Its protein is CASSIEPGQVYEQYF.

The chain couples TRBV7-2 to TRBJ2-2; D not resolved. The CDR3 extends over 12 amino acids. Germline V gene sequence: CDR1 SGHTA, CDR2 FQGNSA. V was clipped by 3 bases and J by 7 bases, with 6 bases between them. CDR3 region: CASSFPVGELFF. CDR3 sequence (DNA): TGTGCCAGCAGCTTCCCAGTCGGGGAGCTGTTTTTT.

V usage is TRBV7-6 and J usage is TRBJ2-1; 8 positions agree with TRBD2. The V and J ends lost 5 bases and 6 bases, in that order; junction bases with no gene match: 6. CDR3 length: 14 amino acids. Germline V gene lookup returns CDR1 SGHVS and CDR2 FNYEAQ. The DNA of the CDR3 is TGTGCCAGCAGCCGCCGGACTAGCCTCAATGAGCAGTTCTTC. The encoded protein is CASSRRTSLNEQFF.

This clone was detected only a few times. This chain joins TRBV4-1 and TRBJ1-1; 11 bases map to TRBD1. The CDR3 spans 16 residues. Germline values: CDR1 MGHRA, CDR2 YSYEKL. V dropped 6 bases and J dropped 4; count of bases not matched to a gene: 10. The CDR3 coding sequence is TGCGCCAGCAGAGGGACAGGGGGTCGTTTGGGCACTGAAGCTTTCTTT. It yields the protein CASRGTGGRLGTEAFF.

The chain uses TRBV27 and TRBJ1-1; the match to TRBD1 covers 7 bases. CDR3 length: 11 residues. Looked up from germline, CDR1 is MNHEY and CDR2 is SMNVEV (reference sequence). Trimming took 6 bases from V and 7 from J; bases not matched to a gene: 2. The DNA for the CDR3 is TGTGCCAGCAGCCGGACAGGTGAAGCTTTCTTT. Residues: CASSRTGEAFF.

The V gene is TRBV2, the J gene TRBJ1-3; unclear D gene. Germline CDR1 reads SNHLY; CDR2 reads FYNNEI. The CDR3 has 14 residues. V dropped 3 bases and J dropped 0 bases, with 6 bases sitting between them. The CDR3, as DNA: TGTGCCAGCAGTGATTCGGGCTCTGGAAACACCATATATTTT. Its protein is CASSDSGSGNTIYF.

The gene calls are TRBV3-1 (or the pseudogene TRBV3-2) and TRBJ2-3; D is perhaps TRBD1 (6 bases). Trimming cost V 0 bases and J 5 bases, with 15 bases left between them. The CDR3 has 16 residues. The germline CDR1 and CDR2 sequences are LGHDT and YNNKEL (reference sequence). This CDR3 is CASSQDRHRALDTQYF. In DNA, the CDR3 is TGTGCCAGCAGCCAAGATCGACACAGGGCTTTAGATACGCAGTATTTT.

The V call is TRBV5-4, the J call TRBJ1-3; D unclear. Trimming shortened V by 4 bases and J by 0 bases, and 11 bases separated the two germline ends. Germline loops: CDR1 SGHNT, CDR2 YYREEE (reference sequence). The CDR3 is 15 amino acids. For the CDR3, the DNA is TGTGCCAGCAGCCGGCGGGCGAGCTCTGGAAACACCATATATTTT. Its translation is CASSRRASSGNTIYF.

The chain is built from TRBV3-1 (or the pseudogene TRBV3-2) and TRBJ2-7, with D tentatively TRBD1 (5 bases). V was cut by 1 base and J by 2 bases, with 9 bases left in between. From germline, CDR1 is LGHDT and CDR2 YNNKEL (reference sequence). This CDR3 is 14 amino acids long. The CDR3 DNA reads TGTGCCAGCAGCCAAGCCAGGACAACCTACGAGCAGTACTTC. It is translated as CASSQARTTYEQYF.

V is TRBV6-5 and J is TRBJ2-7; tentative D call: TRBD2 (5 bases). Per the germline V gene, CDR1 is MNHEY and CDR2 is SVGAGI. The CDR3 sequence is 13 residues long. Trimming left V 0 bases short and J 6 bases short, with 9 bases between. The CDR3 DNA reads as TGTGCCAGCAGTTACTCCCCTAGCACCGAGCAGTACTTC. Protein product: CASSYSPSTEQYF.

V gene TRBV5-1 combines with J gene TRBJ1-1; the D gene is possibly TRBD1 (6 bases). Looked up from germline, CDR1 is SGHRS and CDR2 is YFSETQ. This CDR3 has 15 amino acids. V lost 4 bases to trimming and J lost 0 bases, with 13 bases between them. CDR3: CASSIGQTLNTEAFF. CDR3 coding DNA: TGCGCCAGCAGCATCGGACAGACGTTGAACACTGAAGCTTTCTTT. Looking up the rest from reference TRBV5-1 and TRBJ1-1 gives the full variable domain: KAGVTQTPRYLIKTRGQQVTLSCSPISGHRSVSWYQQTPGQGLQFLFEYFSETQRNKGNFPGRFSGRQFSNSRSEMNVSTLELGDSALYLCASSIGQTLNTEAFFGQGTRLTVV.

The chain links TRBV7-9 to TRBJ2-1, with a weak D call TRBD1 (5 bases). This CDR3 spans 15 amino acids. Trimming cost V 3 bases and J 0 bases, with 9 bases left between them. Germline V gene sequence: CDR1 SEHNR, CDR2 FQNEAQ (reference sequence). The CDR3 spells CASSFQGSSYNEQFF. In DNA form, the CDR3 reads TGTGCCAGCAGCTTCCAGGGTTCCTCCTACAATGAGCAGTTCTTC.

The chain links TRBV7-7 to TRBJ2-5; TRBD2 matches 7 bases. CDR3 size: 17 residues. The junction had 13 bases not matched to a gene; V was cut back by 5 bases and J by 1 base. The V gene's germline CDR1 is SSHAT and CDR2 FNYEAQ (reference sequence). The CDR3 DNA is TGTGCCAGCAGCCCGACAAAAGCGGGACCCCCCCAAGAGACCCAGTACTTC. This sequence encodes CASSPTKAGPPQETQYF.

V is TRBV9 and J is TRBJ2-4; the match to TRBD1 covers 8 bases. The CDR3 runs to 13 residues. Germline-derived CDR1 and CDR2 are SGDLS and YYNGEE. Trimming removed 1 base from V and 10 bases from J; junction bases left unmatched: 4. CDR3 coding DNA: TGTGCCAGCAGCGTATCCGGACAGGGAATTCAGTACTTC. This translates into CASSVSGQGIQYF.

The V call is TRBV5-1, the J call TRBJ2-2; 9 bases line up with TRBD2. V trimming: 5 bases; J trimming: 5 bases; junction bases outside the gene matches: 13. CDR1 is SGHRS and CDR2 is YFSETQ in the germline V gene. The CDR3 loop spans 17 amino acids. CDR3 nucleotides: TGCGCCAGCAGTTCCGCGGGAGGGCCCTATACTACCGGGGAGCTGTTTTTT. Its translation: CASSSAGGPYTTGELFF.

The CDR3 spells CAWTTGLYGYTF. The DNA for the CDR3 is TGTGCCTGGACGACAGGGCTCTATGGCTACACCTTC. The chain combines TRBV30 with TRBJ1-2; 7 bases are shared with TRBD1. This CDR3 comprises 12 residues. Per germline, CDR1 GTSNPN and CDR2 SVGIG (reference sequence). V was clipped by 4 bases and J by 4 bases; unmatched bases: 3.

The chain couples TRBV29-1 to TRBJ1-1; D is unclear. From germline, CDR1 is SQVTM and CDR2 ANQGSEA. The CDR3 has 10 residues. V dropped 3 bases and J dropped 8 bases, with 7 bases sitting between them. CDR3 sequence reads: CSVDGSEAFF. In nucleotides, the CDR3 is TGCAGCGTTGATGGCTCGGAAGCTTTCTTT.

The chain has TRBV5-1 and TRBJ2-3, with 11 bases that match TRBD2. Trimming took 3 bases from V and 2 from J; bases not matched to a gene: 2. This CDR3 is 15 amino acids long. Germline CDR1 SGHRS, CDR2 YFSETQ. CDR3 nucleotides: TGCGCCAGCAGCTATAGCGGGAGGGACACAGATACGCAGTATTTT. As protein: CASSYSGRDTDTQYF.

The chain combines TRBV10-1 with TRBJ2-1; TRBD2 matches at 11 bases. There are 14 residues in the CDR3. With V trimmed by 6 bases and J by 8 bases, 6 bases remained unmatched. Germline V gene data show CDR1 as WNHNN and CDR2 as SYGVQD (reference sequence). The CDR3 here is CASRDSGGADEQFF. The DNA of the CDR3 is TGCGCCAGCAGGGATAGCGGGGGGGCCGATGAGCAGTTCTTC.

The chain carries TRBV30 and TRBJ2-3; 10 positions match TRBD1. This CDR3 has 15 amino acids. V gave up 5 bases and J gave up 4 bases; unmatched junction bases: 9. The germline V gene encodes CDR1 GTSNPN and CDR2 SVGIG (reference sequence). The CDR3 sequence is CAWANRDRGPDTQYF. Written as DNA, the CDR3 is TGTGCCTGGGCGAACCGGGACAGGGGCCCAGATACGCAGTATTTT. Full variable domain (remainder filled in from reference TRBV30 and TRBJ2-3): SQTIHQWPATLVQPVGSPLSLECTVEGTSNPNLYWYRQAAGRGLQLLFYSVGIGQISSEVPQNLSASRPQDRQFILSSKKLLLSDSGFYLCAWANRDRGPDTQYFGPGTRLTVL.

The chain uses TRBV5-6 and TRBJ2-5; D perhaps matches TRBD2 (6 bases). In germline, CDR1 is SGHDT, CDR2 YYEEEE. This CDR3 has 14 residues. V lost 3 bases to trimming and J lost 4 bases, with 13 bases between them. The CDR3 DNA follows: TGTGCCAGCAGCTCACTTCAGGGAGGAGAGACCCAGTACTTC. Translated, it gives CASSSLQGGETQYF.

J is TRBJ1-2 and V is TRBV28; the D is unclear. The germline V gene has CDR1 MDHEN and CDR2 SYDVKM. V shed 1 base and J shed 4 bases, with 7 bases lying between them. The CDR3 loop spans 13 amino acids. In nucleotides, the CDR3 is TGTGCCAGCAGTTTATTGCAGGCCTATGGCTACACCTTC. Translated: CASSLLQAYGYTF.

This clone showed up just once. The chain is built from TRBV6-6 and TRBJ1-3; 7 bases match TRBD1. The CDR3 is made up of 16 amino acids. Germline V lookup: CDR1 MNHNY, CDR2 SVGAGI (reference sequence). The trim removed 6 bases at V and 1 base at J, leaving 9 bases unmatched. The CDR3 DNA reads as TGTGCCAGCAGAACCCGACAGGGAACTTCTGGAAACACCATATATTTT. Its translation: CASRTRQGTSGNTIYF.

This chain connects TRBV27 to TRBJ1-3, with a weak D call TRBD1 (6 bases). Per the germline V gene, CDR1 is MNHEY and CDR2 is SMNVEV (reference sequence). CDR3 length equals 14 residues. V was trimmed by 6 bases and J by 0 bases, leaving 9 bases between them. CDR3 residues: CASRDSLSGNTIYF. As DNA, the CDR3 is TGTGCCAGCAGGGACAGCCTCTCTGGAAACACCATATATTTT.

This clone was seen more than once but under ten times. The rearrangement joins TRBV11-2 to TRBJ2-2; no reliable D call. The V end was cut by 1 base, the J end by 4 bases, with 13 bases between. This CDR3 contains 16 residues. Germline CDR1 SGHAT, CDR2 FQNNGV. This chain's CDR3 is CASSLVQVRFTGELFF. DNA for the CDR3: TGTGCCAGCAGCTTAGTCCAGGTTAGGTTCACCGGGGAGCTGTTTTTT.

V usage is TRBV7-2 and J usage is TRBJ2-5; TRBD1 is a possible D gene (6 bases). V lost 7 bases and J lost 5, with 17 bases in between. The CDR3 is 14 amino acids. CDR1 is SGHTA and CDR2 is FQGNSA in the germline V gene. DNA of the CDR3: TGTGCCAGCAACCGGGACGGAAGGGGGGAGACCCAGTACTTC. Protein product: CASNRDGRGETQYF.

This chain links TRBV19 with TRBJ2-5; TRBD1 matches at 8 bases. With V trimmed by 5 bases and J by 4 bases, 9 bases remained unmatched. The CDR3 is 15 amino acids. The germline gives CDR1 LNHDA, CDR2 SQIVND (reference sequence). Here the CDR3 reads CASSRTGPKGETQYF. The CDR3 bases are TGTGCCAGTAGTCGGACAGGGCCAAAGGGAGAGACCCAGTACTTC.